Each of the 24 T cell receptor beta chains below was sequenced from the same sample in a study of vaccination and CD4 T cells after COVID-19. Specified time point: late sampling 161 to 241 days after vaccination in three convalescent patients. Treatment defined: approximately 9-day PBMC culture with coronavirus spike peptide pools or control peptides (ViraFEST assay). An Oncomine TCR Beta short-read assay was used to sequence the DNA from cultured CD4+ T cells. TCRdb called the PCR reads again in MiXCR, with one record for every CDR3 protein. This table has 20,000 to 25,000 distinct CDR3 sequences, around a third appearing once. No antigens are known for them. The sample consisted of CD4+ T cells from blood, cultured in vitro, taken about 7 months after SARS-CoV-2 vaccination. Receptors originate from a human donor who had recovered from COVID-19.

The chain uses TRBV11-1 and TRBJ2-1, with TRBD2 identical over 9 bases. The CDR3 consists of 15 residues. From germline, CDR1 is SGHAT and CDR2 FQDESV (reference sequence). Germline trimming cut 4 bases from V and 2 bases from J; bases unmatched to any gene: 3. CDR3 region: CASSSSSGTYNEQFF. CDR3 coding DNA: TGTGCCAGCAGCTCCTCTAGCGGGACCTACAATGAGCAGTTCTTC. The variable domain in full, with the rest retrieved from reference TRBV11-1 and TRBJ2-1, is EAEVAQSPRYKITEKSQAVAFWCDPISGHATLYWYRQILGQGPELLVQFQDESVVDDSQLPKDRFSAERLKGVDSTLKIQPAELGDSAMYLCASSSSSGTYNEQFFGPGTRLTVL.

CDR3 protein: CASRYRGFGYEQYF. In DNA, the CDR3 is TGTGCCAGCAGATACAGGGGATTCGGTTACGAGCAGTACTTC. The chain has TRBV6-5 and TRBJ2-7; 7 bases fit TRBD1. Per germline, CDR1 MNHEY and CDR2 SVGAGI. CDR3 length: 14 residues. Trimming cost V 6 bases and J 4 bases; bases outside gene matches: 9.

In this sample, this clonotype turned up a few times. The rearrangement links TRBV7-6 to TRBJ1-1; 10 bases fit TRBD1. V lost 4 bases to trimming and J lost 1 base; unmatched junction nucleotides: 3. The CDR3 contains 15 residues. Germline loops: CDR1 SGHVS, CDR2 FNYEAQ. The CDR3: CASSSRQGANTEAFF. CDR3 sequence (DNA): TGTGCCAGCAGCTCTCGACAGGGGGCGAACACTGAAGCTTTCTTT.

In its sample, this clonotype was seen a few times. The chain is built from TRBV6-1 and TRBJ1-5, with 10 positions matching TRBD1. Germline V lookup: CDR1 MNHNS, CDR2 SASEGT. This CDR3 is built from 19 residues. V gave up 1 base and J gave up 7 bases; unmatched junction bases: 16. CDR3 nucleotide sequence: TGTGCCAGCAGTGAAGTGAGTGGACAGGGGGGGATCATGGGGCAGCCCCAGCATTTT. This codes for CASSEVSGQGGIMGQPQHF.

The chain is built from TRBV7-3 and TRBJ2-2, with D unresolved. This CDR3 contains 14 residues. The germline V gene has CDR1 SGHTA and CDR2 FQGTGA. Trimming removed 4 bases at V and 6 bases at J, with 12 bases between. The CDR3 reads CASSSASTAGELFF. The CDR3 DNA sequence: TGTGCCAGCAGCTCCGCCTCTACCGCCGGGGAGCTGTTTTTT.

This rearrangement joins TRBV11-2 to TRBJ2-7; D may be TRBD2 (6 bases). Germline-derived CDR1 and CDR2 are SGHAT and FQNNGV. The ends were cut back, 5 bases at V and 3 bases at J, with 17 bases in the middle. This CDR3 has 15 amino acids. The CDR3 DNA is TGTGCCAGCAGCGCCCCCGGGACTGCCAACTACGAGCAGTACTTC. It specifies CASSAPGTANYEQYF.

The genes are TRBV11-3 and TRBJ2-5; 11 positions match TRBD1. In germline, CDR1 is SGHNT, CDR2 YENEEA. CDR3 length: 17 amino acids. Germline trimming cut 5 bases from V and 3 bases from J; bases unmatched to any gene: 11. CDR3 sequence: CASSIGTGTGGEETQYF. For the CDR3, the DNA is TGTGCCAGCAGCATTGGAACCGGGACAGGGGGAGAAGAGACCCAGTACTTC.

The chain has TRBV5-4 and TRBJ2-5; D not resolved. V was shortened by 2 bases and J by 1 base, with 12 bases between the two germline ends. Germline CDR1 SGHNT, CDR2 YYREEE (reference sequence). The CDR3 runs to 15 residues. The CDR3 DNA reads as TGTGCCAGCAGCTTTGGGCTCAGTAGCCAAGAGACCCAGTACTTC. Translation gives CASSFGLSSQETQYF.

This clonotype came up once. V and J are TRBV6-5 and TRBJ2-7, with TRBD2 as a possible D gene (6 bases). Germline V lookup: CDR1 MNHEY, CDR2 SVGAGI. Trimming took 3 bases from V and 7 from J, leaving 19 bases between them. This CDR3 has 15 amino acids. The CDR3 DNA sequence: TGTGCCAGCAGTTATAGGGCGGGGTCCTCAGAGGAGCAGTACTTC. Encoded protein: CASSYRAGSSEEQYF.

This chain connects TRBV20-1 to TRBJ2-6; 11 positions agree with TRBD1. V dropped 6 bases and J dropped 1; count of bases not matched to a gene: 11. CDR3 length: 18 amino acids. The germline V gene encodes CDR1 DFQATT and CDR2 SNEGSKA (reference sequence). The CDR3 reads CSAEERGQGASGANVLTF. The DNA of the CDR3 is TGCAGTGCCGAAGAACGAGGACAGGGGGCATCTGGGGCCAACGTCCTGACTTTC.

The CDR3 DNA sequence: TGCAGTGCTAGATCCCCGCGCGAGCTAGATATTAGCAATCAGCCCCAGCATTTT. Translating it yields CSARSPRELDISNQPQHF. The chain links TRBV20-1 to TRBJ1-5; D not resolved. V dropped 2 bases and J dropped 0 bases, with 20 bases sitting between them. The CDR3 consists of 18 residues. Germline CDR1 DFQATT, CDR2 SNEGSKA (reference sequence).

This clonotype turned up a few times. The rearrangement links TRBV7-3 to TRBJ2-3, with 8 nucleotides matching TRBD1. Germline CDR1 reads SGHTA; CDR2 reads FQGTGA. With V trimmed by 2 bases and J by 5 bases, 3 bases remained unmatched. The CDR3 extends over 14 amino acids. CDR3 in amino acids: CASSLSGGQDTQYF. The CDR3 DNA reads as TGTGCCAGCAGCTTATCAGGGGGCCAAGATACGCAGTATTTT.

J is TRBJ2-3 and V is TRBV7-6, with TRBD2 matching over 12 bases. CDR1 SGHVS and CDR2 FNYEAQ come from the germline V gene. Trimming at V came to 5 bases and at J to 1 base, leaving 16 bases not matched to a gene. The CDR3 sequence is 20 residues long. The CDR3 DNA follows: TGTGCCAGCAGCCCCAGACTAGCGGGGGTGGTTGGGGCTGGCACAGATACGCAGTATTTT. This sequence encodes CASSPRLAGVVGAGTDTQYF. The entire variable domain, with the rest obtained from reference TRBV7-6 and TRBJ2-3, is as follows: GAGVSQSPRYKVTKRGQDVALRCDPISGHVSLYWYRQALGQGPEFLTYFNYEAQQDKSGLPNDRFSAERPEGSISTLTIQRTEQRDSAMYRCASSPRLAGVVGAGTDTQYFGPGTRLTVL.

The V gene is TRBV7-9, the J gene TRBJ2-6; D ambiguous. Germline V gene data show CDR1 as SEHNR and CDR2 as FQNEAQ (reference sequence). This CDR3 is built from 17 residues. V was trimmed by 5 bases and J by 3 bases, leaving 17 bases between them. The CDR3: CASSLDRTAYGANVLTF. CDR3 sequence (DNA): TGTGCCAGCAGCCTAGACCGGACGGCCTATGGGGCCAACGTCCTGACTTTC.

This clonotype was picked up a small number of times. The chain uses TRBV20-1 and TRBJ2-1; 12 nucleotides agree with TRBD2. V lost 5 bases to trimming and J lost 4 bases; unmatched junction nucleotides: 6. The V gene's germline CDR1 is DFQATT and CDR2 SNEGSKA (reference sequence). The CDR3 is made up of 15 amino acids. Written as DNA, the CDR3 is TGCAGTGCTCCGGCTAGCGGGAGGGGTTACAATGAGCAGTTCTTC. Its protein product is CSAPASGRGYNEQFF.

V usage is TRBV28 and J usage is TRBJ1-1; D uncertain. Germline V lookup: CDR1 MDHEN, CDR2 SYDVKM. V lost 5 bases to trimming and J lost 4 bases, with 8 bases between them. The CDR3 runs to 12 residues. The CDR3 DNA follows: TGTGCCAGCAGTATCACGATCACTGAAGCTTTCTTT. Protein: CASSITITEAFF.

V and J are TRBV7-2 and TRBJ1-3; no firm D call. The germline V gene has CDR1 SGHTA and CDR2 FQGNSA. The CDR3 sequence is 14 residues long. V lost 4 bases and J 0 bases, leaving 7 bases between the germline ends. CDR3: CASSSGNSGNTIYF. In DNA, the CDR3 is TGTGCCAGCAGCTCGGGAAACTCTGGAAACACCATATATTTT.

V gene TRBV7-9 combines with J gene TRBJ1-1; 7 bases align to TRBD1. The ends lost 5 bases at V and 4 bases at J; junction bases unmatched: 10. The CDR3 has 15 amino acids. Germline V CDR1 and CDR2: SEHNR, FQNEAQ (reference sequence). CDR3 DNA: TGTGCCAGCAGCCTCCAAGGCCAGGGGGTCACTGAAGCTTTCTTT. It is translated as CASSLQGQGVTEAFF.

This clonotype was observed a handful of times. This CDR3 is CASSSPGYEQYF. CDR3 DNA sequence: TGTGCCAGCAGCTCCCCTGGGTACGAGCAGTACTTC. The chain links TRBV7-3 to TRBJ2-7; D is uncertain. In germline, CDR1 is SGHTA, CDR2 FQGTGA. The V and J ends lost 4 bases and 4 bases respectively, with 8 bases between them. The CDR3 sequence is 12 residues long.

This clonotype was seen a handful of times. This chain joins TRBV20-1 and TRBJ2-3; D call uncertain. Germline V gene data show CDR1 as DFQATT and CDR2 as SNEGSKA (reference sequence). Trimming shortened V by 0 bases and J by 5 bases, and 18 bases separated the two germline ends. The CDR3 contains 16 residues. This chain's CDR3 is CSARDPSKLLGDTQYF. The CDR3 DNA sequence: TGCAGTGCTAGAGACCCGAGCAAGCTACTTGGAGATACGCAGTATTTT.

The CDR3 spells CASSQQGGNQPQHF. CDR3 nucleotides: TGTGCCAGCAGTCAACAGGGAGGCAATCAGCCCCAGCATTTT. This rearrangement joins TRBV2 to TRBJ1-5, with D possibly matching TRBD1 (6 bases). The CDR3 extends over 14 amino acids. Germline V gene data show CDR1 as SNHLY and CDR2 as FYNNEI. Trimming pared 5 bases from V and 2 bases from J, leaving 10 bases between.

This clonotype turned up a few times. The chain joins TRBV20-1 to TRBJ2-1; 8 bases are shared with TRBD2. With V trimmed by 6 bases and J by 1 base, 8 bases remained unmatched. The CDR3 sequence is 15 residues long. Per the germline V gene, CDR1 is DFQATT and CDR2 is SNEGSKA (reference sequence). CDR3 nucleotides: TGCAGTGCGATTCCGGGACTAGAATCCTACAATGAGCAGTTCTTC. Protein: CSAIPGLESYNEQFF.

The chain combines TRBV5-1 with TRBJ2-5; 7 bases map to TRBD1. The germline CDR1 and CDR2 sequences are SGHRS and YFSETQ. J gave up 3 bases and V 2 bases, and 13 bases lay outside the gene matches. This CDR3 is built from 17 residues. The CDR3 DNA reads TGCGCCAGCAGCTTCCCCACAGGGGCGGCTTTTGAAGAGACCCAGTACTTC. Encoded protein: CASSFPTGAAFEETQYF.

The chain carries TRBV20-1 and TRBJ2-7, with TRBD1 matching 7 bases. Losses at the gene ends were 1 base for V and 3 bases for J; bases not matched to a gene: 3. This CDR3 has 13 residues. Germline CDR1 reads DFQATT; CDR2 reads SNEGSKA (reference sequence). This CDR3 is CSARGQGRYEQYF. The DNA for the CDR3 is TGCAGTGCTAGAGGACAGGGTCGCTACGAGCAGTACTTC.